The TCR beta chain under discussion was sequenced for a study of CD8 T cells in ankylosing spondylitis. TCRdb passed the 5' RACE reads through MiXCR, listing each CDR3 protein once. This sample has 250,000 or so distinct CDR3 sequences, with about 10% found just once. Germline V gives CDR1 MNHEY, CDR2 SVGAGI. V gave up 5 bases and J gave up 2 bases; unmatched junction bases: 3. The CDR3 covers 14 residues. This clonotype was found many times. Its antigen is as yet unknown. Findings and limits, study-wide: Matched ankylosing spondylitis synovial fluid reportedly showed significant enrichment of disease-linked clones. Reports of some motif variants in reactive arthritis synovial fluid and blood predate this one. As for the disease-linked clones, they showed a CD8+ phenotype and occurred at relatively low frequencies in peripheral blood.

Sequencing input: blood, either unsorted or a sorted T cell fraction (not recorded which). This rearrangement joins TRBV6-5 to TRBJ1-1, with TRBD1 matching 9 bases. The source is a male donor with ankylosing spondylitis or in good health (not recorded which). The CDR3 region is CASSDRGKNTEAFF. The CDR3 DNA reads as TGTGCCAGCAGTGACAGGGGGAAAAACACTGAAGCTTTCTTT.